One TCR beta chain is described in this entry. Its matching antigen is unknown. These data belong to a study of beta chain features in type 1 diabetes. Every bit of the isolated RNA underwent reverse transcription, so sequencing read expressed TCRB transcripts. Sequencing was performed with immunoSEQ multiplex PCR; in TCRdb, only in-frame clones are kept and a portion is missing. Of under 350,000 clones listed, roughly an eighth are singletons. A single heparinised blood sample, averaging around 110 mL, was obtained per donor. Sorted CD4+ subsets: naive, central memory, regulatory, stem cell-like memory (CD45RO/CCR7/CD25/CD127/CD95/CD27 panel). Study-level results: With patients and controls alike, PCR might favor shorter templates to an equal degree. Type 1 diabetes patients had TCRB CDR3s that were shorter (moderately but significantly so) in all four CD4+ subsets. The question of HLA type influencing TCRB rearrangement was one that remained unresolved here.

Germline V lookup: CDR1 SQVTM, CDR2 ANQGSEA. The CDR3 runs 12 residues. The trim removed 6 bases at V and 5 bases at J, leaving 3 bases unmatched. This chain uses TRBV29-1 with TRBJ1-1, with TRBD1 matching over 10 bases. Sample: naive CD4+ T cells from blood. This clonotype was sampled from a man aged 30 to 45 with type 1 diabetes. The CDR3 loop reads CSVRTGGTEAFF. CDR3 coding DNA: TGCAGCGTCCGGACAGGGGGGACTGAAGCTTTCTTT. Filled out from reference TRBV29-1 and TRBJ1-1, the complete variable domain reads SAVISQKPSRDICQRGTSLTIQCQVDSQVTMMFWYRQQPGQSLTLIATANQGSEATYESGFVIDKFPISRPNLTFSTLTVSNMSPEDSSIYLCSVRTGGTEAFFGQGTRLTVV.